One sample yielded the 3 T cell receptor beta chains listed below, sequenced in a study. In TCRdb, the RT-PCR reads were re-called with MiXCR into one record per CDR3 protein. The table has 650,000 to 800,000 distinct CDR3 sequences, approximately 15% seen once. Sequenced sample: memory CD4+ T cells from blood. These receptors were obtained from a female donor in good health, serving as a healthy control.

This clonotype has just a few counts. The chain's CDR3 is CASSFLGTSGGAQETQYF. DNA of the CDR3: TGTGCCAGCAGTTTTCTGGGGACTAGCGGGGGGGCCCAAGAGACCCAGTACTTC. This chain connects TRBV12-3 or TRBV12-4 to TRBJ2-5; TRBD2 matches at 16 bases. This CDR3 is 18 amino acids long. The V gene end was trimmed by 3 bases and the J gene end by 1 base; junction bases not matched to a gene: 5.

This clonotype has at least ten counts. This chain connects TRBV7-8 to TRBJ2-2, with D perhaps TRBD2 (6 bases). Germline CDR1 and CDR2: SGHVS and FQNEAQ. The CDR3 is 15 amino acids. Trimming removed 7 bases from V and 0 bases from J, with 12 bases in between. CDR3 in DNA: TGTGCCAGCAATTTGGCGGGGACGAACACCGGGGAGCTGTTTTTT. Its protein product is CASNLAGTNTGELFF.

In this sample, this clonotype turned up a few times. This CDR3 reads CASSPRTSGRTEVYEQYF. In DNA, the CDR3 is TGTGCCAGCAGCCCGCGGACTAGCGGGAGGACGGAGGTCTACGAGCAGTACTTC. V and J are TRBV13 and TRBJ2-7; 14 positions agree with TRBD2. Per the germline V gene, CDR1 is PRHDT and CDR2 is FYEKMQ (reference sequence). V lost 5 bases to trimming and J lost 3 bases; unmatched junction nucleotides: 12. The CDR3 runs to 18 residues.